What follows are 5 T cell receptor beta chains derived from one specimen sequenced in a study of post-analysis software for immune sequencing data. Libraries were made from TCR beta cDNA, and they carried unique molecular identifiers. MiXCR was run by TCRdb on the PCR reads, yielding one entry per CDR3 protein. The sample holds some 890,000 distinct CDR3 sequences; around 50% are singletons and the top ten take about 4.5%. No cognate antigen is known for these TCRs. Study-wide findings and caveats: In patients, about five TRBV segments were more frequent than in controls, with TRBV5-6, TRBV5-1 and TRBV20-1 among them.

What was sequenced was blood. These receptor sequences come from a girl under 18 with multiple sclerosis.

J is TRBJ2-6 and V is TRBV18; D might be TRBD2 (6 bases). V was trimmed by 6 bases and J by 2 bases, leaving 17 bases between them. In germline, CDR1 is KGHSH, CDR2 LQKENI. The CDR3 runs 17 residues. The CDR3 here is CASSRAAGIAGANVLTF. Here the CDR3 DNA reads TGTGCCAGCTCTCGAGCGGCGGGGATAGCTGGGGCCAACGTCCTGACTTTC.

The rearrangement joins TRBV7-9 to TRBJ2-6; TRBD2 matches 9 bases. The CDR3 covers 18 residues. Germline V lookup: CDR1 SEHNR, CDR2 FQNEAQ (reference sequence). Germline trimming cut 4 bases from V and 0 bases from J; bases unmatched to any gene: 7. The CDR3 DNA sequence: TGTGCCAGCAGCTACCGACTAGCGGTGAACTCTGGGGCCAACGTCCTGACTTTC. Its translation: CASSYRLAVNSGANVLTF.

The V and J genes are TRBV9 and TRBJ2-7; no definite D call. CDR1 is SGDLS, CDR2 YYNGEE, per germline. Trimming left V 0 bases short and J 3 bases short, with 10 bases between. The CDR3 consists of 14 residues. CDR3 residues: CASSVASGRYEQYF. The CDR3 nucleotides are TGTGCCAGCAGCGTAGCTAGTGGCCGCTACGAGCAGTACTTC. Full variable domain (missing parts from reference TRBV9 and TRBJ2-7): DSGVTQTPKHLITATGQRVTLRCSPRSGDLSVYWYQQSLDQGLQFLIQYYNGEERAKGNILERFSAQQFPDLHSELNLSSLELGDSALYFCASSVASGRYEQYFGPGTRLTVT.

The chain carries TRBV7-6 and TRBJ2-5; TRBD1 matches at 9 bases. The CDR3 is 16 amino acids. CDR1 is SGHVS, CDR2 FNYEAQ, per germline. V shed 4 bases and J 2 bases; nucleotides not matched to a gene: 8. CDR3 sequence reads: CASSSRDRVLQETQYF. The DNA for the CDR3 is TGTGCCAGCAGCTCCCGGGACAGGGTTTTGCAAGAGACCCAGTACTTC.

As concerns this clonotype: A read error may account for a junction end that differs from germline. The chain employs TRBV5-1 and TRBJ1-2; maybe TRBD1 (5 bases). Germline lookup yields CDR1 SGHRS and CDR2 YFSETQ. CDR3 size: 14 residues. The CDR3 DNA follows: TGCGCCAGCAGGTTGGGAGGAGACAGCTATGGCTACACCTTC. Its translation: CASRLGGDSYGYTF.